Following are 15 T cell receptor beta chains from one sample sequenced in a study of blood T cell repertoires in COVID-19. Clones were sequenced by immunoSEQ multiplex PCR, and TCRdb holds only the in-frame ones, with some missing. The sample has 150,000 to 200,000 clones; approximately 89% are singletons. Sequencing was done on a sample of peripheral blood. The receptor source for this set is a man aged 70 or older with acute or convalescent COVID-19.

This chain links TRBV4-3 with TRBJ2-2; 14 nucleotides agree with TRBD2. Germline-derived CDR1 and CDR2 are LGHNA and YSLEER. The CDR3 is 16 residues long. V lost 2 bases to trimming and J lost 7 bases; unmatched junction nucleotides: 3. The CDR3 nucleotides are TGCGCCAGCAGCCAAACGACTAGCGGGGGGGACGGGGAGCTGTTTTTT. As protein: CASSQTTSGGDGELFF.

The table lists this clone with a count of one. This chain connects TRBV24-1 to TRBJ2-1, with TRBD2 matching over 13 bases. CDR1 is KGHDR, CDR2 SFDVKD, per germline. V gave up 4 bases and J gave up 8 bases; unmatched junction bases: 10. The length of the CDR3 is 17 residues. DNA of the CDR3: TGTGCCACCAGTGAAACTAGCGGGAGGGCCAGTCTTCATGAGCAGTTCTTC. Amino acid sequence: CATSETSGRASLHEQFF.

The chain has TRBV7-9 and TRBJ2-3; 7 bases are shared with TRBD2. Trimming cost V 4 bases and J 0 bases; bases outside gene matches: 1. In germline, CDR1 is SEHNR, CDR2 FQNEAQ (reference sequence). The CDR3 has 14 residues. Here the CDR3 DNA reads TGTGCCAGCAGCTGGACTAGTAGCACAGATACGCAGTATTTT. Its protein product is CASSWTSSTDTQYF.

This clone was observed once. This chain joins TRBV5-6 and TRBJ1-2, with TRBD1 matching over 7 bases. V was clipped by 2 bases and J by 5 bases; unmatched bases: 3. This CDR3 has 13 amino acids. Germline CDR1 is SGHDT and CDR2 is YYEEEE. The CDR3 bases are TGTGCCAGCAGCTTAGAACAGGGGTATGGCTACACCTTC. Translation: CASSLEQGYGYTF.

The DNA of the CDR3 is TGTGCCTGGAGTGTACGGGGAATGTACGGCTACACCTTC. This sequence encodes CAWSVRGMYGYTF. The chain links TRBV30 to TRBJ1-2; unclear D gene. This CDR3 spans 13 amino acids. CDR1 and CDR2 (germline): GTSNPN, SVGIG (reference sequence). Trimming cost V 0 bases and J 8 bases, with 13 bases left between them.

The rearrangement joins TRBV6-5 to TRBJ2-5; unclear D gene. Germline assignment: CDR1 MNHEY and CDR2 SVGAGI. This CDR3 is built from 14 residues. The V and J ends lost 0 bases and 7 bases respectively, with 12 bases between them. CDR3 loop: CASSYSAVLGTQYF. The DNA for the CDR3 is TGTGCCAGCAGTTACTCGGCGGTCCTTGGGACCCAGTACTTC.

The chain employs TRBV13 and TRBJ2-7, with 13 bases matching TRBD2. From germline, CDR1 is PRHDT and CDR2 FYEKMQ (reference sequence). J gave up 6 bases and V 6 bases, and 14 bases lay outside the gene matches. The CDR3 runs to 17 residues. For the CDR3, the DNA is TGTGCCAGCAGTCCCACTAGCGGGGGGGTCTTCTTAGGCGAGCAGTACTTC. Translated: CASSPTSGGVFLGEQYF.

This chain uses TRBV2 with TRBJ1-2; D is perhaps TRBD1 (6 bases). The germline gives CDR1 SNHLY, CDR2 FYNNEI. CDR3 length: 18 amino acids. V was cut by 8 bases and J by 0 bases, with 25 bases left in between. CDR3 sequence: CASGRGVRGTNPNYGYTF. In DNA, the CDR3 is TGTGCCAGCGGGAGGGGAGTCAGGGGCACAAACCCTAACTATGGCTACACCTTC.

The V and J genes are TRBV5-1 and TRBJ2-2; 9 nucleotides line up with TRBD1. The V gene's germline CDR1 is SGHRS and CDR2 YFSETQ. After removal of 5 bases from V and 5 bases from J, the junction contained 7 bases not matched to a gene. There are 15 residues in the CDR3. CDR3 in amino acids: CASRKTGGLTGELFF. In DNA form, the CDR3 reads TGCGCCAGCAGAAAAACAGGGGGCCTAACCGGGGAGCTGTTTTTT.

The chain couples TRBV11-3 to TRBJ1-6; a possible D gene is TRBD1 (5 bases). CDR1 SGHNT and CDR2 YENEEA come from the germline V gene. Trimming removed 4 bases from V and 8 bases from J, with 9 bases in between. The length of the CDR3 is 13 residues. CDR3 in amino acids: CASSSGWDSPLHF. The DNA of the CDR3 is TGTGCCAGCAGCTCAGGGTGGGATTCACCCCTCCACTTT.

The chain couples TRBV30 to TRBJ2-3, with D maybe TRBD2 (6 bases). Germline values: CDR1 GTSNPN, CDR2 SVGIG (reference sequence). V lost 2 bases to trimming and J lost 3 bases, with 12 bases between them. CDR3 length: 14 amino acids. The chain's CDR3 is CAWSPGEVTDTQYF. For the CDR3, the DNA is TGTGCCTGGAGTCCCGGGGAGGTGACAGATACGCAGTATTTT.

The chain has TRBV18 and TRBJ1-5; D unclear. V lost 1 base and J lost 0, with 10 bases in between. Germline CDR1 and CDR2: KGHSH and LQKENI. The length of the CDR3 is 16 residues. CDR3 DNA: TGTGCCAGCTCACCACTGGGCGCGGGTAGCAATCAGCCCCAGCATTTT. It codes for CASSPLGAGSNQPQHF.

This chain links TRBV28 with TRBJ1-2, with TRBD1 matching over 7 bases. Trimming at V came to 9 bases and at J to 8 bases, leaving 12 bases not matched to a gene. Germline CDR1 is MDHEN and CDR2 is SYDVKM. This CDR3 has 13 amino acids. The CDR3 DNA sequence: TGTGCCAGTCTTGGGGCCAGGGGGGAAGGCTACACCTTC. Amino acids: CASLGARGEGYTF.

The J gene is TRBJ1-2, the V gene TRBV9; 8 positions match TRBD1. V dropped 2 bases and J dropped 4; count of bases not matched to a gene: 7. The V gene's germline CDR1 is SGDLS and CDR2 YYNGEE. This CDR3 is 15 amino acids long. The CDR3 DNA follows: TGTGCCAGCAGCGTGGCGACAGGGGTTGGCTATGGCTACACCTTC. Translating gives CASSVATGVGYGYTF.

V gene TRBV7-9 combines with J gene TRBJ1-5; D unresolved. Germline CDR1 reads SEHNR; CDR2 reads FQNEAQ (reference sequence). This CDR3 is 15 amino acids long. The V and J ends lost 1 base and 6 bases respectively, with 13 bases between them. The CDR3 sequence: CASSLGTIYGQPQHF. The CDR3 region has the DNA TGTGCCAGCAGCTTAGGTACGATCTACGGTCAGCCCCAGCATTTT.